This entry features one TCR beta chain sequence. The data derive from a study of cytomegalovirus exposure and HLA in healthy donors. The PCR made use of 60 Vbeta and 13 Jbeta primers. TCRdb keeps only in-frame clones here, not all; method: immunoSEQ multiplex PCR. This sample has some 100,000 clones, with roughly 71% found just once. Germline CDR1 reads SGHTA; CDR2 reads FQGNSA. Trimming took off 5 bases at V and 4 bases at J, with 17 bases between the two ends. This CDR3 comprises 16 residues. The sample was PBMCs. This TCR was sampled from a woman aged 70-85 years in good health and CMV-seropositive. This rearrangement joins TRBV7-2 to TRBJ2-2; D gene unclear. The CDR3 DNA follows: TGTGCCAGCAGCCTTGTAGCCCGGTTGAGCACCGGGGAGCTGTTTTTT. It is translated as CASSLVARLSTGELFF.